This T cell receptor (beta chain) was identified in a study of CD8 T cells in Susac syndrome. The RNA input was about 0.45 to 1 ug, and it was reverse transcribed with random hexamers. TCRdb fed the immunoSEQ multiplex PCR reads into MiXCR, producing one record per CDR3 protein. This table has approximately 170,000 distinct CDR3 sequences, roughly 94% appearing once. The study sequenced TCR beta in blood CD8+ and CD4+ T cells. In the multiple sclerosis control group, patients were treatment-naive and had stable or active relapsing-remitting disease. The CDR3 extends over 13 amino acids. CDR1 is MNHEY, CDR2 SMNVEV, per germline (reference sequence). V lost 7 bases, J lost 2 bases, and 8 bases lay in between.

The rearrangement joins TRBV27 to TRBJ2-2; no definite D call. The specimen sequenced was CD4+ T cells from PBMCs. The source is a human donor with multiple sclerosis. CDR3 bases: TGTGCCAGCAAAGTCTATAACACCGGGGAGCTGTTTTTT. Translation gives CASKVYNTGELFF.